This TCR beta chain derives from a study of shared clonotypes between healthy human individuals. Study as a whole: Three plates each covered CD4 naive and memory; CD8 naive two, CD8 memory one. Study-wide findings and caveats: Naive subsets usually exceeded memory subsets in estimated richness. Large sequencing depth failed to make sorted-subset sequencing complete, rarefaction showed.

The CDR3 loop spans 13 amino acids. Germline-derived CDR1 and CDR2 are SNHLY and FYNNEI. Between the trimmed V and J ends, which lost 6 bases and 9 bases, there was a span of 17 bases. Terminally differentiated effector memory CD45RA+ cells were left out of the naive CD8 fraction, which was CD45RO-negative and positively selected for CCR7. There were no recent acute infections or vaccinations among the donors, who were healthy HIV-negative adults. In the case of this clone: Its antigen is unknown.

Clones were sequenced by immunoSEQ multiplex PCR, and TCRdb holds only the in-frame ones, with some missing. Among millions of clones listed, approximately 94% were seen once. This TCR was recovered from a man aged 18 to 30 in good health. Some clones in this sample may be carry-over from other donors' samples. The sequenced sample consisted of naive CD8+ T cells from PBMCs. The chain couples TRBV2 to TRBJ2-5, with D possibly being TRBD1 (6 bases). The chain's CDR3 is CASRGAVRAAQYF. The CDR3 DNA follows: TGTGCCAGCAGGGGGGCAGTCCGAGCGGCCCAGTACTTC.